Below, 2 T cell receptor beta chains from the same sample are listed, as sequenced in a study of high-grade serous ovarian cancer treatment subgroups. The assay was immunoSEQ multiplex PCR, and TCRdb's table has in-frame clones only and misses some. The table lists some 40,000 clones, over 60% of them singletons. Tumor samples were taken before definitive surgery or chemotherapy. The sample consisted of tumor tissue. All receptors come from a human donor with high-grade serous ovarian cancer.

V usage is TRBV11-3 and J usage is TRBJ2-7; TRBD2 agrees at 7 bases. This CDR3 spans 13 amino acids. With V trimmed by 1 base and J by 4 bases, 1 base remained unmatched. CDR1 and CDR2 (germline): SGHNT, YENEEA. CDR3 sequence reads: CASSLGRGYEQYF. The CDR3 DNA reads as TGTGCCAGCAGCTTAGGGCGGGGGTACGAGCAGTACTTC.

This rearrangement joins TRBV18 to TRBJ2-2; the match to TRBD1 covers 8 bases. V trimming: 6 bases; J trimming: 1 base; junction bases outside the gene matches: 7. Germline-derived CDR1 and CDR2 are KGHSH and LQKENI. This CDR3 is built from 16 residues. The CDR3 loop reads CASSQTGAGNTGELFF. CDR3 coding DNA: TGTGCCAGCTCGCAGACAGGGGCGGGGAACACCGGGGAGCTGTTTTTT.